The clone carrying this T cell receptor beta chain has only a few counts. CDR1 is DFQATT, CDR2 SNEGSKA, per germline (reference sequence). The length of the CDR3 is 13 residues. J was trimmed by 5 bases and V by 6 bases; bases with no gene match: 9. Patients aged 18 to 65 had newly diagnosed hyperthyroidism lasting under 2 months. The study excluded patients with uncontrolled infection, other autoimmune disease, pregnancy or lactation. This specimen comes from a study of T cells in Graves' hyperthyroidism and ophthalmopathy. The TCR beta CDR3 regions underwent amplification using RNA transcripts as the source. HTBI primers drove first-round RT-PCR of the TCR CDR3. One entry per CDR3 protein results from TCRdb running MiXCR on the multiplex PCR reads. The sample has 650,000 to 750,000 distinct CDR3 sequences, about 14% seen once.

The TCR sequence derives from a woman between 18 and 29 years old with Graves' hyperthyroidism. Sequenced input: blood. The genes are TRBV20-1 and TRBJ2-5, with TRBD1 matching 7 bases. The CDR3 DNA sequence: TGCAGTGCCGCAGGGTCACAGGGGGAGACCCAGTACTTC. Translation gives CSAAGSQGETQYF.